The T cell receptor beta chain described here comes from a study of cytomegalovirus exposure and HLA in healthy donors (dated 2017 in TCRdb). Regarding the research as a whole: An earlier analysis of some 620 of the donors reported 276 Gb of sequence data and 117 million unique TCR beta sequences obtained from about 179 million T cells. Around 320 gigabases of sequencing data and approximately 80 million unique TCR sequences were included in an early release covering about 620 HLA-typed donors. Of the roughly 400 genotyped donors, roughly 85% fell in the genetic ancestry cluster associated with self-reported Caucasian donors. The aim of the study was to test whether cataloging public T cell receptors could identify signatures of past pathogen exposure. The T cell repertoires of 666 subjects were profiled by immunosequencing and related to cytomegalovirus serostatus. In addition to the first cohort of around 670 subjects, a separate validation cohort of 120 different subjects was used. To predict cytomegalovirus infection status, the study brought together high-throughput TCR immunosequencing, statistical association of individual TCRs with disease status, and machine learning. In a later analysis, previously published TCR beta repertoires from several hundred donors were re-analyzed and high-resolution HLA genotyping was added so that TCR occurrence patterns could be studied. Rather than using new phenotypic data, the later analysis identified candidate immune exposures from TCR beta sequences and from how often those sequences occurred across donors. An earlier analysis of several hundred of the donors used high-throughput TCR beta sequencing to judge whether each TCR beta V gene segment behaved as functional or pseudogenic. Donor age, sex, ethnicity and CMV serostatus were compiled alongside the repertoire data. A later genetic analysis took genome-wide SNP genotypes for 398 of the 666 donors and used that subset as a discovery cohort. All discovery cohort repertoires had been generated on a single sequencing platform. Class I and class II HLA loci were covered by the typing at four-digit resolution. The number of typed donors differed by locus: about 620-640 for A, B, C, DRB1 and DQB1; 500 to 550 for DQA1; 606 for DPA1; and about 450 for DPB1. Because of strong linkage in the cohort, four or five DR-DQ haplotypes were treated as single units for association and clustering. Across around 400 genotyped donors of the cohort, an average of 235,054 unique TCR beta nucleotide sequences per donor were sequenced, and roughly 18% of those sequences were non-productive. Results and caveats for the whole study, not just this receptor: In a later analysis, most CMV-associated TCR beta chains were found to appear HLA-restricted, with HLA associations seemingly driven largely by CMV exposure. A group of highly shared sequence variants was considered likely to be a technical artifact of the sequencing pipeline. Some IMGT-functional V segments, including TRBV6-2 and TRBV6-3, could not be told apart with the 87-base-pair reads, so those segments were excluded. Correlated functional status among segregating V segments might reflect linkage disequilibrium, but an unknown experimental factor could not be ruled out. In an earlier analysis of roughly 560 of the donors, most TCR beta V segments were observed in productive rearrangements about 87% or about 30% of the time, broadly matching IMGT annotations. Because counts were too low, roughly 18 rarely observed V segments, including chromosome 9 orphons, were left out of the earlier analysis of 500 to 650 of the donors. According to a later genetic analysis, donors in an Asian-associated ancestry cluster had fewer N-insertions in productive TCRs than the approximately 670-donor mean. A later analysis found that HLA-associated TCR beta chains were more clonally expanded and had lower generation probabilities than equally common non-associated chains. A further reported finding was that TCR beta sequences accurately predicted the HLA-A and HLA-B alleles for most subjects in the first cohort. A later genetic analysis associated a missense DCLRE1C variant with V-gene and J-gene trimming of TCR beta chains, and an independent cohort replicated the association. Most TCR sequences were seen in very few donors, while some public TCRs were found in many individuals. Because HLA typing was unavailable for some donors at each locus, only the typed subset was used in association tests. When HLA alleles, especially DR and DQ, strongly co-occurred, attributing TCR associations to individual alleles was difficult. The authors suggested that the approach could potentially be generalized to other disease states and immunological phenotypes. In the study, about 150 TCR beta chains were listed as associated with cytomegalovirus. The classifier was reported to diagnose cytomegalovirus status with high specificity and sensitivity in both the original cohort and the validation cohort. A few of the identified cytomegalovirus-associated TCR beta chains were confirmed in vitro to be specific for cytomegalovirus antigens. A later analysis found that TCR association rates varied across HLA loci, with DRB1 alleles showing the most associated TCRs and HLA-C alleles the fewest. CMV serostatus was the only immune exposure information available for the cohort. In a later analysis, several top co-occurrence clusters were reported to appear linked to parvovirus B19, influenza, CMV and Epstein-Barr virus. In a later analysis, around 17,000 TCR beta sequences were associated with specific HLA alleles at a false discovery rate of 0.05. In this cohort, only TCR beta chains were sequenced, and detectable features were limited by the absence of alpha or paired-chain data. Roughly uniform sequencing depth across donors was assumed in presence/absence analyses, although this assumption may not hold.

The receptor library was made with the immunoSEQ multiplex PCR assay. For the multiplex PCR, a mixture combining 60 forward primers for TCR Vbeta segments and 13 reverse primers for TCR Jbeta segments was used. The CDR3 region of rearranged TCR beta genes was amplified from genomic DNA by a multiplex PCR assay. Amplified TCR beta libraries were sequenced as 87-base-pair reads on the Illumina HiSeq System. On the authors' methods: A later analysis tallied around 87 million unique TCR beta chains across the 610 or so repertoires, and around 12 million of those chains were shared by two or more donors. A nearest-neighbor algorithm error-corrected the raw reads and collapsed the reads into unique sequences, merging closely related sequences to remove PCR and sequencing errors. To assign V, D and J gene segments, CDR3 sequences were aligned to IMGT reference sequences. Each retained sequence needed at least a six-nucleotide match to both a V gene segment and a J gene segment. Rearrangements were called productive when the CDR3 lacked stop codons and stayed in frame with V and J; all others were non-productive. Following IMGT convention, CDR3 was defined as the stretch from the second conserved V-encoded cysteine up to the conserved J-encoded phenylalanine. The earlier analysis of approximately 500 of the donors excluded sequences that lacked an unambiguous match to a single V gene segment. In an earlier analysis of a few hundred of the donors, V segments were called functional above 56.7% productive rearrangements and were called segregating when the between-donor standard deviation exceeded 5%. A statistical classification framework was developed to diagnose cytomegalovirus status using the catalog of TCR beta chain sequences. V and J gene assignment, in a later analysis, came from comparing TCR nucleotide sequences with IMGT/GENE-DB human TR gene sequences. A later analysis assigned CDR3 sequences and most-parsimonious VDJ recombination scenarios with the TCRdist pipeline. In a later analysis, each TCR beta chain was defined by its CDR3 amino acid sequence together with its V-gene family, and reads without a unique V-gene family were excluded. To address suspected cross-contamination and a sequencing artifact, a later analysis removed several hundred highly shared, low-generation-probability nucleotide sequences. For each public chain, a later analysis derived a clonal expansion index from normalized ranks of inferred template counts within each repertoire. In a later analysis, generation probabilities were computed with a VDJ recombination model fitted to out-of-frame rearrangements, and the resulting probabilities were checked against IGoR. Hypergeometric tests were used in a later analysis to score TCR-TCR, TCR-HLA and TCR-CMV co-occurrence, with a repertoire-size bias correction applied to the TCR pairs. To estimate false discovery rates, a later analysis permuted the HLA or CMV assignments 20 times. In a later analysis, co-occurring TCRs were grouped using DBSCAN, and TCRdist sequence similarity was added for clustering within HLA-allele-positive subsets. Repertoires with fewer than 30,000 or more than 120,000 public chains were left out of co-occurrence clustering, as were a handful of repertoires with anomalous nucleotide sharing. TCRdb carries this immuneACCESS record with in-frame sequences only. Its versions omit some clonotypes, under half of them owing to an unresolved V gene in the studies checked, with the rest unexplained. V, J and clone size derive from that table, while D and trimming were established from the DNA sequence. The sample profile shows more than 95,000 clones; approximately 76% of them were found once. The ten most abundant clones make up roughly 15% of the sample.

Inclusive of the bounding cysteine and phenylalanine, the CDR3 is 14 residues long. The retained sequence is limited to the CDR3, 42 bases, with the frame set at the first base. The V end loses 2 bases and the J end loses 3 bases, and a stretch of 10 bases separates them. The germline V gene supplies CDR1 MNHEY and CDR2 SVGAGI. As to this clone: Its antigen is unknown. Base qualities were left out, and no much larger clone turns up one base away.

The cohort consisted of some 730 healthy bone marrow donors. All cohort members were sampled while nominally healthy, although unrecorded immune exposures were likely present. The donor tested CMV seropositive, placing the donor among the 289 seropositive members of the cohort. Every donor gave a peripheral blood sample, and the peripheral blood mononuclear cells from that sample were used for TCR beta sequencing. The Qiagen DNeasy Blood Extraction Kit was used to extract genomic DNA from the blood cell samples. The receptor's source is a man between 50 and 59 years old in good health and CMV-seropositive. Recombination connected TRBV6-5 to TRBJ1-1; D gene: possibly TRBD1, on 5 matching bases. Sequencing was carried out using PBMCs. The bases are TGTGCCAGCAGTTACAGGGAAGGGGACACTGAAGCTTTCTTT. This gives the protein CASSYREGDTEAFF.